Listed here are 27 T cell receptor beta chains from one sample, sequenced in a study of early T cells in non-severe SARS-CoV-2 infection. TCRdb itself ran the 5' RACE reads through MiXCR, one entry per CDR3 protein. The sample includes around 57,000 distinct CDR3 sequences, over 7% of them seen just once. Input material: whole blood. The receptors come from an adult who was a healthcare worker with PCR-confirmed SARS-CoV-2 infection or an uninfected control (not recorded which).

The sample holds a few counts of this clonotype. The chain is built from TRBV19 and TRBJ1-2; the match to TRBD1 covers 8 bases. There are 12 residues in the CDR3. The germline V gene encodes CDR1 LNHDA and CDR2 SQIVND (reference sequence). V was pared by 10 bases and J by 4 bases, with 5 bases of the junction left unmatched. For the CDR3, the DNA is TGTGCCACCAGGACAGGGAGCTATGGCTACACCTTC. This encodes CATRTGSYGYTF. Filled out from reference TRBV19 and TRBJ1-2, the complete variable domain reads DGGITQSPKYLFRKEGQNVTLSCEQNLNHDAMYWYRQDPGQGLRLIYYSQIVNDFQKGDIAEGYSVSREKKESFPLTVTSAQKNPTAFYLCATRTGSYGYTFGSGTRLTVV.

For the CDR3, the DNA is TGCAGTGCTATAGTTCAGGGTGGAGATACGCAGTATTTT. Encoded protein: CSAIVQGGDTQYF. The gene calls are TRBV20-1 and TRBJ2-3, with D possibly TRBD1 on 5 matching bases. Germline V gene data show CDR1 as DFQATT and CDR2 as SNEGSKA (reference sequence). The CDR3 runs 13 residues. Trimming took off 4 bases at V and 5 bases at J, with 13 bases between the two ends.

This clonotype came up many times. The chain couples TRBV12-3 or TRBV12-4 to TRBJ2-5; TRBD1 agrees at 8 bases. V lost 6 bases, J lost 3 bases, and 3 bases stayed unmatched. This CDR3 contains 13 residues. CDR3 sequence: CASRQTGEETQYF. Written as DNA, the CDR3 is TGTGCCAGCAGGCAGACAGGGGAAGAGACCCAGTACTTC.

Many counts were recorded for this clonotype. The genes are TRBV18 and TRBJ2-3, with 8 positions matching TRBD1. The CDR3 runs to 15 residues. Trimming at V came to 2 bases and at J to 3 bases, leaving 4 bases not matched to a gene. Germline CDR1 is KGHSH and CDR2 is LQKENI. The CDR3 nucleotides are TGTGCCAGCTCACCAAGCGGACAGGGAACAGATACGCAGTATTTT. Translation gives CASSPSGQGTDTQYF.

The chain combines TRBV19 with TRBJ2-1; 7 nucleotides align to TRBD2. The CDR3 length is 14 residues. Germline V lookup: CDR1 LNHDA, CDR2 SQIVND (reference sequence). Trimming at V came to 5 bases and at J to 4 bases, leaving 5 bases not matched to a gene. CDR3 bases: TGTGCCAGTAGTCGGGGGGACGGGTACAATGAGCAGTTCTTC. This translates into CASSRGDGYNEQFF.

The J gene is TRBJ1-4, the V gene TRBV28; 8 positions match TRBD1. Germline V gives CDR1 MDHEN, CDR2 SYDVKM. The V gene end was trimmed by 2 bases and the J gene end by 7 bases; junction bases not matched to a gene: 3. The CDR3 runs to 14 residues. CDR3 sequence (DNA): TGTGCCAGCAGTTTACCAGGGGGCTTTGAAAAACTGTTTTTT. It encodes CASSLPGGFEKLFF.

This clonotype was found many times. The chain uses TRBV20-1 and TRBJ2-7; 13 bases fit TRBD2. V was clipped by 4 bases and J by 6 bases; unmatched bases: 18. This CDR3 is 18 amino acids long. Germline V gene sequence: CDR1 DFQATT, CDR2 SNEGSKA (reference sequence). The CDR3 DNA is TGCAGTGCTAAGGTGGAAGGACTAGCGGGAGTCGGGGGCTTCGAGCAGTACTTC. Its translation: CSAKVEGLAGVGGFEQYF.

For the CDR3, the DNA is TGTGCCAGCAGTTTAGCTGGGTCGGTGAACACTGAAGCTTTCTTT. Protein product: CASSLAGSVNTEAFF. The J gene is TRBJ1-1, the V gene TRBV12-3 or TRBV12-4; D remains unclear. This CDR3 contains 15 residues. The V end lost 0 bases, the J end lost 0 bases, and 8 bases lay between the germline ends.

This clonotype has ten or more counts. The chain carries TRBV3-1 and TRBJ1-4; no clear D. Germline lookup yields CDR1 LGHDT and CDR2 YNNKEL (reference sequence). V gave up 5 bases and J gave up 0 bases, with 7 bases separating them. The CDR3 length is 14 residues. As DNA, the CDR3 is TGTGCCAGCAGCAGCAAGACAACTAATGAAAAACTGTTTTTT. Amino acid sequence: CASSSKTTNEKLFF.

The gene calls are TRBV6-1 and TRBJ1-1, with unresolved D. The germline gives CDR1 MNHNS, CDR2 SASEGT. V lost 2 bases and J lost 2, with 6 bases in between. This CDR3 region has 13 residues. CDR3 loop: CASSEKGNTEAFF. The CDR3 DNA reads as TGTGCCAGCAGTGAAAAGGGAAACACTGAAGCTTTCTTT.

V is TRBV7-2 and J is TRBJ1-5, with D possibly matching TRBD1 (6 bases). V gave up 5 bases and J gave up 6 bases, with 11 bases separating them. The germline gives CDR1 SGHTA, CDR2 FQGNSA. The CDR3 is 13 amino acids. In nucleotides, the CDR3 is TGTGCCAGCAGCATACAGGGTTTTCAGCCCCAGCATTTT. It yields the protein CASSIQGFQPQHF.

This clonotype was seen ten or more times. The V gene is TRBV12-3 or TRBV12-4, the J gene TRBJ2-7; a weak D match, TRBD1 (5 bases). V was clipped by 3 bases and J by 6 bases, with 9 bases between them. This CDR3 region has 12 residues. CDR3 sequence reads: CASSFPRGEQYF. CDR3 DNA sequence: TGTGCCAGCAGTTTCCCTAGGGGCGAGCAGTACTTC.

This chain links TRBV28 with TRBJ2-6; D ambiguous. Between the trimmed V and J ends, which lost 3 bases and 1 base, there was a span of 7 bases. CDR3 length equals 15 residues. Germline CDR1 MDHEN, CDR2 SYDVKM. The CDR3 is CASSLPASGANVLTF. The CDR3 DNA sequence: TGTGCCAGCAGTTTGCCGGCTTCTGGGGCCAACGTCCTGACTTTC. Using reference TRBV28 and TRBJ2-6 for the parts outside the CDR3, the full variable domain is DVKVTQSSRYLVKRTGEKVFLECVQDMDHENMFWYRQDPGLGLRLIYFSYDVKMKEKGDIPEGYSVSREKKERFSLILESASTNQTSMYLCASSLPASGANVLTFGAGSRLTVL.

The rearrangement joins TRBV5-8 to TRBJ1-5, with a possible D match to TRBD1 (5 bases). Germline V gene data show CDR1 as SGHTS and CDR2 as YDEGEE. V was pared by 1 base and J by 2 bases, with 7 bases between. CDR3 size: 14 residues. The CDR3 DNA sequence: TGTGCCAGCAGCTTGTACAGGCGCAATCAGCCCCAGCATTTT. It yields the protein CASSLYRRNQPQHF.

This clonotype was detected many times. The chain is built from TRBV11-2 and TRBJ2-1; TRBD1 matches 8 bases. The length of the CDR3 is 15 residues. The J segment lost 6 bases and the V segment lost 2 bases, leaving 6 bases of the junction unmatched. Germline loops: CDR1 SGHAT, CDR2 FQNNGV. This CDR3 is CASSLKDREVNEQFF. Here the CDR3 DNA reads TGTGCCAGCAGCTTAAAGGACAGGGAGGTCAATGAGCAGTTCTTC.

With respect to this clonotype: This sequence may be a read error, since a much larger clone differs from it by one base. This sequence joins TRBV7-9 and TRBJ2-7; maybe TRBD1 (6 bases). The CDR3 has 15 residues. Trimming stripped 1 base from V and 1 base from J, with 11 bases between. Germline lookup yields CDR1 SEHNR and CDR2 FQNEAQ (reference sequence). The CDR3 coding sequence is TGTGCCAGCAGCTTAGTTCGCACAGGGTCCTACGAGCAGTACTTC. Translation gives CASSLVRTGSYEQYF.

This clonotype came up a few times. V usage is TRBV14 and J usage is TRBJ1-2; possibly TRBD1 for D (5 bases). CDR3 length: 15 amino acids. Between the trimmed V and J ends, which lost 0 bases and 4 bases, there was a span of 12 bases. The germline gives CDR1 SGHDN, CDR2 FVKESK. CDR3 in amino acids: CASSQDRRGLYGYTF. The CDR3 DNA reads as TGTGCCAGCAGCCAAGATCGGCGGGGACTCTATGGCTACACCTTC.

This clonotype was counted ten times or more. The chain joins TRBV5-4 to TRBJ2-3; D gene unclear. The V end lost 2 bases, the J end lost 6 bases, and 4 bases lay between the germline ends. Per germline, CDR1 SGHNT and CDR2 YYREEE (reference sequence). The length of the CDR3 is 11 residues. Here the CDR3 DNA reads TGTGCCAGCAGCTTCTGGGATACGCAGTATTTT. Residues: CASSFWDTQYF.

This clonotype was picked up a small number of times. The rearrangement links TRBV20-1 to TRBJ2-3, with D perhaps TRBD1 (5 bases). This CDR3 comprises 13 residues. The germline V and J ends were trimmed by 4 bases and 4 bases, with 12 bases remaining between them. Germline V gene sequence: CDR1 DFQATT, CDR2 SNEGSKA (reference sequence). The CDR3 DNA sequence: TGCAGTGCTACAGGGCCTTCGTCAGATACGCAGTATTTT. Protein product: CSATGPSSDTQYF.

This chain connects TRBV19 to TRBJ2-3; no clear D. Germline CDR1 is LNHDA and CDR2 is SQIVND (reference sequence). The CDR3 has 13 residues. Trimming removed 5 bases from V and 2 bases from J, with 8 bases in between. The CDR3 region has the DNA TGTGCCAGTAGTTTTGGGTTCACAGATACGCAGTATTTT. Its translation is CASSFGFTDTQYF.

A few counts support this clonotype. The rearrangement uses TRBV5-1 and TRBJ1-2, with D perhaps matching TRBD1 (6 bases). CDR1 SGHRS and CDR2 YFSETQ come from the germline V gene. Trimming removed 1 base from V and 4 bases from J, with 8 bases in between. The length of the CDR3 is 13 residues. CDR3 amino acids: CASSLTGSYGYTF. The CDR3, as DNA: TGCGCCAGCAGCTTGACAGGGAGCTATGGCTACACCTTC.

This clonotype came up a few times. V is TRBV29-1 and J is TRBJ2-3, with TRBD2 matching 7 bases. CDR3 size: 15 residues. In germline, CDR1 is SQVTM, CDR2 ANQGSEA. With V trimmed by 3 bases and J by 4 bases, 10 bases remained unmatched. The CDR3 nucleotides read TGCAGCGTTGAGAGGCGGGAGAGGTGGGCAGATACGCAGTATTTT. The encoded protein is CSVERRERWADTQYF.

The chain joins TRBV19 to TRBJ1-1; 9 positions match TRBD1. This CDR3 has 15 residues. The germline V gene has CDR1 LNHDA and CDR2 SQIVND (reference sequence). Losses at the gene ends were 5 bases for V and 3 bases for J; bases not matched to a gene: 7. The CDR3 nucleotides read TGTGCCAGTAGTCCCAGTGGACAGGGGTACACTGAAGCTTTCTTT. Amino acids: CASSPSGQGYTEAFF.

This clonotype was counted a few times. The chain combines TRBV18 with TRBJ2-1; 7 nucleotides line up with TRBD1. Germline trimming cut 1 base from V and 6 bases from J; bases unmatched to any gene: 6. The CDR3 extends over 15 amino acids. Looked up from germline, CDR1 is KGHSH and CDR2 is LQKENI. CDR3 in amino acids: CASSPQGALANEQFF. CDR3 coding DNA: TGTGCCAGCTCACCACAGGGGGCGCTTGCCAATGAGCAGTTCTTC.

This clonotype was picked up a small number of times. This chain joins TRBV28 and TRBJ2-5; 7 nucleotides match TRBD2. This CDR3 has 18 residues. With V trimmed by 6 bases and J by 4 bases, 20 bases remained unmatched. Germline V lookup: CDR1 MDHEN, CDR2 SYDVKM. In nucleotides, the CDR3 is TGTGCCAGCAGCCGCGGACTAGTAAGGCCGTCCAACTCAGAGACCCAGTACTTC. Amino acid sequence: CASSRGLVRPSNSETQYF.

The J gene is TRBJ2-5, the V gene TRBV9; tentative D call: TRBD1 (6 bases). Germline assignment: CDR1 SGDLS and CDR2 YYNGEE. The ends were cut back, 7 bases at V and 5 bases at J, with 6 bases in the middle. This CDR3 comprises 10 residues. CDR3 sequence: CASGGETQYF. CDR3 nucleotides: TGTGCCAGCGGGGGCGAGACCCAGTACTTC.

In this sample, this clonotype turned up many times. The chain recombines TRBV18 with TRBJ2-1; 12 bases line up with TRBD2. Germline V gene lookup returns CDR1 KGHSH and CDR2 LQKENI. This CDR3 is 21 amino acids long. V shed 3 bases, J shed 2 bases, and the junction held 17 bases outside the gene matches. CDR3 region: CASSPLPRTSGIGGAYNEQFF. In DNA, the CDR3 is TGTGCCAGCTCACCGCTTCCCCGGACTAGCGGGATCGGGGGTGCCTACAATGAGCAGTTCTTC. Full variable domain (missing parts from reference TRBV18 and TRBJ2-1): NAGVMQNPRHLVRRRGQEARLRCSPMKGHSHVYWYRQLPEEGLKFMVYLQKENIIDESGMPKERFSAEFPKEGPSILRIQQVVRGDSAAYFCASSPLPRTSGIGGAYNEQFFGPGTRLTVL.